Following are 4 T cell receptor beta chains from one sample sequenced in a study of neurological immune-mediated disorders. TCRdb redid the calling of the 5' RACE reads with MiXCR, one entry per CDR3 protein. The table has about 62,000 distinct CDR3 sequences, around 5.2% seen once. Sequencing was done on a sample of PBMCs. Every receptor here comes from a woman between 50 and 59 years old with multiple sclerosis.

This clonotype was picked up many times. The chain employs TRBV12-3 or TRBV12-4 and TRBJ1-5; D possibly corresponds to TRBD1 (5 bases). This CDR3 is 14 amino acids long. V lost 9 bases and J lost 6, with 18 bases in between. Here the CDR3 DNA reads TGTGCCAGTTCGACTGGAAATGGGGGTCAGCCCCAGCATTTT. Protein product: CASSTGNGGQPQHF.

This clonotype was detected many times. This chain links TRBV30 with TRBJ2-2; D remains ambiguous. Germline lookup yields CDR1 GTSNPN and CDR2 SVGIG (reference sequence). The CDR3 spans 12 residues. Trimming took 2 bases from V and 5 from J, leaving 6 bases between them. Here the CDR3 reads CAWSPGTGELFF. The CDR3 nucleotides are TGTGCCTGGAGTCCCGGAACCGGGGAGCTGTTTTTT.

At least ten counts were recorded for this clonotype. The V and J genes are TRBV9 and TRBJ2-6, with D perhaps TRBD1 (5 bases). CDR3 length: 15 residues. The germline gives CDR1 SGDLS, CDR2 YYNGEE. Deletions cut 4 bases from V and 4 bases from J, with 12 bases between. CDR3 coding DNA: TGTGCCAGCAGCCCTAGGGGTCCCGGGGCCAACGTCCTGACTTTC. Its protein is CASSPRGPGANVLTF.

This clonotype was observed at least ten times. As DNA, the CDR3 is TGCGCCAGCAGCACGGGACTAGCGGACCGGAGGAGCTCCTACAATGAGCAGTTCTTC. Translated, it gives CASSTGLADRRSSYNEQFF. The V call is TRBV5-1, the J call TRBJ2-1; TRBD2 agrees at 11 bases. The CDR3 totals 19 residues. CDR1 SGHRS and CDR2 YFSETQ come from the germline V gene. V lost 4 bases, J lost 0 bases, and 12 bases stayed unmatched.